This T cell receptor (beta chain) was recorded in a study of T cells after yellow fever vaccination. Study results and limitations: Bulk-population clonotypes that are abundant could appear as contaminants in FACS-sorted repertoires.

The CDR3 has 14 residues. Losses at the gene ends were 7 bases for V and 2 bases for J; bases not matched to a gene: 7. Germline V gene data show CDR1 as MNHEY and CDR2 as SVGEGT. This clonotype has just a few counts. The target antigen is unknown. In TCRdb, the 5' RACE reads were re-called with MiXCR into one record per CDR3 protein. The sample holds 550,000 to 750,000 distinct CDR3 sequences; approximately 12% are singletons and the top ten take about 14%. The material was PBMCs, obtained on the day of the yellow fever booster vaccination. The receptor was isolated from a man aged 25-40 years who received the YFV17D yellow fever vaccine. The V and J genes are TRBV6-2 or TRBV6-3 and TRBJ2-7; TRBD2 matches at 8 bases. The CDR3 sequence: CASNLSGSPYEQYF. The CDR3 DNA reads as TGTGCCAGCAACCTCAGCGGGAGCCCCTACGAGCAGTACTTC.